This T cell receptor (beta chain) was obtained from a study of post-analysis software for immune sequencing data. Study-wide points: Strong same-batch co-clustering of samples appeared with F measure clustering. Normalized Chao1 diversity was significantly lower in multiple sclerosis patients than in controls. Among 5 or 6 TRBV segments more frequent in patients than controls were TRBV5-6, TRBV5-1 and TRBV20-1.

Trimming cost V 2 bases and J 9 bases; bases outside gene matches: 12. The CDR3 has 15 amino acids. Unique-molecular-identifier-tagged TCR beta cDNA libraries were used. Via MiXCR, TCRdb re-called the PCR reads, giving one row per CDR3 protein. Of hundreds of thousands of distinct CDR3 sequences listed, 25% to 30% were seen once; the top ten hold around 0.55%. This clonotype showed up many times. No antigen is known for it. V gene TRBV12-3 or TRBV12-4 combines with J gene TRBJ1-2; 7 nucleotides agree with TRBD1. Specimen: blood. This TCR derives from a girl aged 5 to 17 with multiple sclerosis. The CDR3 protein is CASSLSRDSHPSYTF. CDR3 DNA sequence: TGTGCCAGCAGTTTAAGTAGGGACAGCCATCCGAGCTACACCTTC.